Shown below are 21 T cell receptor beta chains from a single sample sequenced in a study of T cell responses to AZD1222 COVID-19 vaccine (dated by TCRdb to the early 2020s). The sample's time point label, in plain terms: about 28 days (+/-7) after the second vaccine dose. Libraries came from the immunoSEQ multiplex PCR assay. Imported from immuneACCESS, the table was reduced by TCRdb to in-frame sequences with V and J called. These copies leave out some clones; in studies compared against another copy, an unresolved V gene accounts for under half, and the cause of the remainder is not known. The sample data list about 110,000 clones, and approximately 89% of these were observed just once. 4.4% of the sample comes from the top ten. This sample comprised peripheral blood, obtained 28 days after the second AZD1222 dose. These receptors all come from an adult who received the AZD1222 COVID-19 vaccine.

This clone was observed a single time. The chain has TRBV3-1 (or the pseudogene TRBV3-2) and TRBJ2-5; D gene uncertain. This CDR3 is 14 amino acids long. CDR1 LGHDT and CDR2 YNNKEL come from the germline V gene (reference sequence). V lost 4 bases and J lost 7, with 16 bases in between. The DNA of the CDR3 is TGTGCCAGCAGCCTTCAGACCATGGCCGGGACCCAGTACTTC. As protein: CASSLQTMAGTQYF.

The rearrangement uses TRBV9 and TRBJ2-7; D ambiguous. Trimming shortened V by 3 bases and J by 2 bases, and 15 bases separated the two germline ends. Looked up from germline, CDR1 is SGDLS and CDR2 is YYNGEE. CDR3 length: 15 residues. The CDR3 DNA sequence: TGTGCCAGCAGCGCCTCCCAGTCTACGGCCTACGAGCAGTACTTC. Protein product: CASSASQSTAYEQYF.

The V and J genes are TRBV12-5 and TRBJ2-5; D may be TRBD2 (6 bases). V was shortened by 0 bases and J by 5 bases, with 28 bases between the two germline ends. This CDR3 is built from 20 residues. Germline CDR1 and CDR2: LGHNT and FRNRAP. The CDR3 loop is CASGLVLPALWRGPTETQYF. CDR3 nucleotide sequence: TGTGCTAGTGGTTTGGTACTCCCCGCCCTCTGGAGGGGCCCGACGGAGACCCAGTACTTC.

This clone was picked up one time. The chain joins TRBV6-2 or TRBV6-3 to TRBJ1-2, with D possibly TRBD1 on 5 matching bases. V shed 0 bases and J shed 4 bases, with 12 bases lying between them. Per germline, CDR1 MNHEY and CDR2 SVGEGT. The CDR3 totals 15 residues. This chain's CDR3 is CASSYSRGTLYGYTF. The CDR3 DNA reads TGTGCCAGCAGTTACTCTCGGGGCACCCTCTATGGCTACACCTTC.

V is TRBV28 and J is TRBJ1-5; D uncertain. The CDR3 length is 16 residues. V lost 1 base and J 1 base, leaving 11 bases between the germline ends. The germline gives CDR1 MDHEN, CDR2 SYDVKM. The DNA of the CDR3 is TGTGCCAGCAGTTTATATGGCAGGAGAAGCAATCAGCCCCAGCATTTT. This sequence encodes CASSLYGRRSNQPQHF. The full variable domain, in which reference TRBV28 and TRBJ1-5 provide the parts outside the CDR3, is DVKVTQSSRYLVKRTGEKVFLECVQDMDHENMFWYRQDPGLGLRLIYFSYDVKMKEKGDIPEGYSVSREKKERFSLILESASTNQTSMYLCASSLYGRRSNQPQHFGDGTRLSIL.

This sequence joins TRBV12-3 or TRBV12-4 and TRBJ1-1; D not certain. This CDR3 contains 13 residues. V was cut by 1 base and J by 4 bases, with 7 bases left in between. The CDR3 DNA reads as TGTGCCAGCAGTTTAGGGGTGGGCACTGAAGCTTTCTTT. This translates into CASSLGVGTEAFF.

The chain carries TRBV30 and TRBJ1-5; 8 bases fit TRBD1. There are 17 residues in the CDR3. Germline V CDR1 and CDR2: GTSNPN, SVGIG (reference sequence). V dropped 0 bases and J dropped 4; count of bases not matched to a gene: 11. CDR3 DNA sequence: TGTGCCTGGAGTGTACAGAGAGGACAGGGAAGGAATCAGCCCCAGCATTTT. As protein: CAWSVQRGQGRNQPQHF.

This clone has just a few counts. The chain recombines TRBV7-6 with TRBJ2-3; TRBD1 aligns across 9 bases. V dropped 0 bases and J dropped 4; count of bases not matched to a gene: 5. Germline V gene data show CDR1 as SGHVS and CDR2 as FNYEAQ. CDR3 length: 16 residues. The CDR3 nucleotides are TGTGCCAGCAGCTTAGCTCATGGACAGGGGTCAGATACGCAGTATTTT. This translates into CASSLAHGQGSDTQYF.

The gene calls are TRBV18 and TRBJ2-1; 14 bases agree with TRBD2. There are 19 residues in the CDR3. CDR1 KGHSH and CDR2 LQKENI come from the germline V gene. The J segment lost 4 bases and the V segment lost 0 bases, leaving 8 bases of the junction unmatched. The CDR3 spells CASSPPRLAGGPLYNEQFF. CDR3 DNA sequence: TGTGCCAGCTCACCACCAAGACTAGCGGGAGGGCCTCTGTACAATGAGCAGTTCTTC.

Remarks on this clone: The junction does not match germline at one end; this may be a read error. As DNA, the CDR3 is TGCAGTGCTAGGTCAGGGTCCATGGGGTCCTTC. The encoded protein is CSARSGSMGSF. The chain couples TRBV20-1 to TRBJ1-2; maybe TRBD1 (5 bases). Per germline, CDR1 DFQATT and CDR2 SNEGSKA (reference sequence). The CDR3 contains 11 residues.

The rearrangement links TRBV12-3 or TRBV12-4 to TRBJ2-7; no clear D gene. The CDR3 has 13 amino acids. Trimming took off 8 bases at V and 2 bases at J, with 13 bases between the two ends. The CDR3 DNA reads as TGTGCCAGCTCCGCTCAACCCGCCTACGAGCAGTACTTC. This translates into CASSAQPAYEQYF.

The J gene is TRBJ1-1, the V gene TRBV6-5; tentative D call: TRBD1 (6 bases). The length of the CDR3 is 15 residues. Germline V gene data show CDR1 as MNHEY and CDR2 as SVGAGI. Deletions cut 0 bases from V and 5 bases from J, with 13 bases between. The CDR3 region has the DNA TGTGCCAGCAGTTACTCGATGCAGGGGTGGACTGAAGCTTTCTTT. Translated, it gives CASSYSMQGWTEAFF.

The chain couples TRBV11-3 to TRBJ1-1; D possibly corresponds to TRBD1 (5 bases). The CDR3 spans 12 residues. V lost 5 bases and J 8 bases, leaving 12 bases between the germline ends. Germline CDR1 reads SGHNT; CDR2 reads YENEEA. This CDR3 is CASSHGTREAFF. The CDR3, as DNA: TGTGCCAGCAGCCACGGGACTCGCGAAGCTTTCTTT.

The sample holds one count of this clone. CDR3 sequence reads: CASSLSSGGNEQFF. DNA for the CDR3: TGCGCCAGCAGCTTGAGCAGCGGGGGAAATGAGCAGTTCTTC. This rearrangement joins TRBV5-1 to TRBJ2-1, with 8 bases fitting TRBD2. Germline CDR1 is SGHRS and CDR2 is YFSETQ. This CDR3 has 14 amino acids. V lost 1 base, J lost 7 bases, and 4 bases stayed unmatched. Filled out from reference TRBV5-1 and TRBJ2-1, the complete variable domain reads KAGVTQTPRYLIKTRGQQVTLSCSPISGHRSVSWYQQTPGQGLQFLFEYFSETQRNKGNFPGRFSGRQFSNSRSEMNVSTLELGDSALYLCASSLSSGGNEQFFGPGTRLTVL.

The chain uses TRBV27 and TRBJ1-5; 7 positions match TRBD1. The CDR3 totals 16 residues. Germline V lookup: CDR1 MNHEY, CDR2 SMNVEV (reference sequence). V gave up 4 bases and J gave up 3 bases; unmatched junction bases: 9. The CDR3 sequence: CASSSARDSINQPQHF. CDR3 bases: TGTGCCAGCAGTTCGGCTAGGGACAGTATCAATCAGCCCCAGCATTTT.

In nucleotides, the CDR3 is TGCGCCAGCAGCCAAGTAACAGGAGAGACCTACGAGCAGTACTTC. It codes for CASSQVTGETYEQYF. This sequence joins TRBV4-1 and TRBJ2-7; D perhaps matches TRBD1 (5 bases). The ends were cut back, 1 base at V and 2 bases at J, with 12 bases in the middle. The CDR3 is made up of 15 amino acids. In germline, CDR1 is MGHRA, CDR2 YSYEKL.

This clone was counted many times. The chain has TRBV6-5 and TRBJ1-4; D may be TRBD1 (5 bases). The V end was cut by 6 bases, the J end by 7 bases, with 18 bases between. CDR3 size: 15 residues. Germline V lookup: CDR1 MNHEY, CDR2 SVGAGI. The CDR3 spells CASRDPTGFGEKLFF. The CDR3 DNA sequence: TGTGCCAGCAGGGACCCAACAGGATTTGGTGAAAAACTGTTTTTT.

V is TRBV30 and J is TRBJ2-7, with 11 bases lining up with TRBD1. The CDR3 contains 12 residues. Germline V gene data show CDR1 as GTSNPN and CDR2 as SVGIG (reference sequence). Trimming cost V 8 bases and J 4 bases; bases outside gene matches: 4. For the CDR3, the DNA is TGTGCCCTCCGGGACAGGGGGTACGAGCAGTACTTC. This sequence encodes CALRDRGYEQYF.

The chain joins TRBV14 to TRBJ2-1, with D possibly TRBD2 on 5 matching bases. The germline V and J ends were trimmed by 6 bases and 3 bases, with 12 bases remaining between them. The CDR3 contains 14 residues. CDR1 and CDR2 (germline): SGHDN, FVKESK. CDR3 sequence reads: CASRPRGDYNEQFF. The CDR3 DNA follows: TGTGCCAGCAGGCCCCGGGGTGACTACAATGAGCAGTTCTTC.

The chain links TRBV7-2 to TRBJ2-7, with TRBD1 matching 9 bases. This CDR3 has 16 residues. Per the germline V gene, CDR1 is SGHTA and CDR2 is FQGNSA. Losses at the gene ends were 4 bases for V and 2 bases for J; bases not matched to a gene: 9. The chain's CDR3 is CASSSAGTGIPYEQYF. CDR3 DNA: TGTGCCAGCAGCTCGGCCGGGACAGGGATACCCTACGAGCAGTACTTC. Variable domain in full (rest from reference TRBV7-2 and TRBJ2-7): GAGVSQSPSNKVTEKGKDVELRCDPISGHTALYWYRQSLGQGLEFLIYFQGNSAPDKSGLPSDRFSAERTGGSVSTLTIQRTQQEDSAVYLCASSSAGTGIPYEQYFGPGTRLTVT.

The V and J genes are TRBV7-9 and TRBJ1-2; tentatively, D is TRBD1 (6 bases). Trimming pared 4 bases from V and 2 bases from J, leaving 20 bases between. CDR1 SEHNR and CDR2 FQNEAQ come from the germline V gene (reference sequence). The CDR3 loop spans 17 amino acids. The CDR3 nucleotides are TGTGCCAGCAGCTCCAGGGTTGGGGACACCCGAAACTATGGCTACACCTTC. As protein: CASSSRVGDTRNYGYTF.